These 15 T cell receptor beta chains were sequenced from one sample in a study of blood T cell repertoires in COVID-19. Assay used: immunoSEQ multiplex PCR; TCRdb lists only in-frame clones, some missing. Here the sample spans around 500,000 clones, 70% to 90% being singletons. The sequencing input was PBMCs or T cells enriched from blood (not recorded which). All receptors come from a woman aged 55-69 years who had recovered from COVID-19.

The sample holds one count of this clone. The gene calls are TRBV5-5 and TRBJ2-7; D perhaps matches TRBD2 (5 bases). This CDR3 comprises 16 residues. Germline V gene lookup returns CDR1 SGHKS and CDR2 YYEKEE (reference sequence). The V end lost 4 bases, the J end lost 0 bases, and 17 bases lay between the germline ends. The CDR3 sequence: CASSLRADPPSYEQYF. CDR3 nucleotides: TGTGCCAGCAGCCTGCGGGCGGACCCGCCCTCCTACGAGCAGTACTTC.

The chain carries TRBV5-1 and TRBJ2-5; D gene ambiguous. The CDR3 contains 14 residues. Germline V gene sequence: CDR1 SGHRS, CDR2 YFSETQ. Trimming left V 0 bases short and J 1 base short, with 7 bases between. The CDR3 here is CASSLGAPQETQYF. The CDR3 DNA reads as TGCGCCAGCAGCTTGGGGGCACCCCAAGAGACCCAGTACTTC.

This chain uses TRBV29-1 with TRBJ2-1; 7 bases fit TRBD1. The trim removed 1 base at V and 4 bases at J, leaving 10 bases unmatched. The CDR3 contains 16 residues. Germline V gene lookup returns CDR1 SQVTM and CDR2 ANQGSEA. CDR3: CSVEGSTGQRYNEQFF. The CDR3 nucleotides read TGCAGCGTTGAAGGAAGTACGGGACAGAGGTACAATGAGCAGTTCTTC.

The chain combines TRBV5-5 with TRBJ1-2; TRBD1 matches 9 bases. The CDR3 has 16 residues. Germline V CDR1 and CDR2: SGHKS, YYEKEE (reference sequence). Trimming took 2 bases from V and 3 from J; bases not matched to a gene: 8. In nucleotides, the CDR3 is TGTGCCAGCAGCTTAGGAGGACAGGGGTCGGACTATGGCTACACCTTC. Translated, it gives CASSLGGQGSDYGYTF.

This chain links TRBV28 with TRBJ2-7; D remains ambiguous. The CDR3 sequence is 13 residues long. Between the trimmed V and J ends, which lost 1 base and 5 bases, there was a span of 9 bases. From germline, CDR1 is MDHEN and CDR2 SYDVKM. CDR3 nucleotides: TGTGCCAGCAGTTTATTGTCAGGCCACGAGCAGTACGTC. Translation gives CASSLLSGHEQYV.

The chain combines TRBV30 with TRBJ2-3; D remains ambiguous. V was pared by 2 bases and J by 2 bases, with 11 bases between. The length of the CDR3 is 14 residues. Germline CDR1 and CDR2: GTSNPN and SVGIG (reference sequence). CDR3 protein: CAWSPTRTTDTQYF. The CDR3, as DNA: TGTGCCTGGAGTCCGACAAGAACCACAGATACGCAGTATTTT.

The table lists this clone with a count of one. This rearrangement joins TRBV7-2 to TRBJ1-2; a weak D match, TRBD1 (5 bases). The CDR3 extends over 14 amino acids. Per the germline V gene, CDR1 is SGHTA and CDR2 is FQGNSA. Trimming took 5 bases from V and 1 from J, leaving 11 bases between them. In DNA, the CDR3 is TGTGCCAGCAGCATGCCCAGGGATAACTATGGCTACACCTTC. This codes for CASSMPRDNYGYTF.

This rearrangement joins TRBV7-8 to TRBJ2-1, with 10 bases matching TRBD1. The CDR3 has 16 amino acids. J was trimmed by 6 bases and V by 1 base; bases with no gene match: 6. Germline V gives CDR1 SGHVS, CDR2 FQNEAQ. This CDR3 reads CASSLDAGDRGNEQFF. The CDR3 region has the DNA TGTGCCAGCAGCTTAGACGCAGGGGACAGGGGCAATGAGCAGTTCTTC. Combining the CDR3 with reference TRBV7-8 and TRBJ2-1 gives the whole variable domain GAGVSQSPRYKVAKRGQDVALRCDPISGHVSLFWYQQALGQGPEFLTYFQNEAQLDKSGLPSDRFFAERPEGSVSTLKIQRTQQEDSAVYLCASSLDAGDRGNEQFFGPGTRLTVL.

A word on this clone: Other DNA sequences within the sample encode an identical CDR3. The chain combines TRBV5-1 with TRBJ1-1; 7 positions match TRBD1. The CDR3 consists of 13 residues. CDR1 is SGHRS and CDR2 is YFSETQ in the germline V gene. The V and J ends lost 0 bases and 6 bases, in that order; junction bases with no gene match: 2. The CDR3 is CASSLGGGAEAFF. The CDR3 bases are TGCGCCAGCAGCTTGGGAGGGGGCGCTGAAGCTTTCTTT.

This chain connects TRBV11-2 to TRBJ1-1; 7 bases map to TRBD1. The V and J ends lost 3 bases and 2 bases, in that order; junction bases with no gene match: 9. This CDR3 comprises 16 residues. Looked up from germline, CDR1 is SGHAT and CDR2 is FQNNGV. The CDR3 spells CASSFPGTASNTEAFF. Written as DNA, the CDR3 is TGTGCCAGCAGCTTTCCGGGGACAGCAAGTAACACTGAAGCTTTCTTT.

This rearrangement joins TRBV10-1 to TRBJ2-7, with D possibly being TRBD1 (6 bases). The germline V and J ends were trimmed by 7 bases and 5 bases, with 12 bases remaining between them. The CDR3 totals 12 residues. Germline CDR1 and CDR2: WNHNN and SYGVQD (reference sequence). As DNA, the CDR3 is TGCGCCAGCAACACAGGGTTGGACGAGCAGTACGTC. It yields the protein CASNTGLDEQYV.

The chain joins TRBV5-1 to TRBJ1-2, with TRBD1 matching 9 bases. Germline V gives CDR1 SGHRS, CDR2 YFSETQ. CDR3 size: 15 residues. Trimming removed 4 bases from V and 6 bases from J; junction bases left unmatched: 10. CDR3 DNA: TGCGCCAGCAGCCCCCCGGGACAGGGACCCCATGGCTACACCTTC. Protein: CASSPPGQGPHGYTF. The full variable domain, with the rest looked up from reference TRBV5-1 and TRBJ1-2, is KAGVTQTPRYLIKTRGQQVTLSCSPISGHRSVSWYQQTPGQGLQFLFEYFSETQRNKGNFPGRFSGRQFSNSRSEMNVSTLELGDSALYLCASSPPGQGPHGYTFGSGTRLTVV.

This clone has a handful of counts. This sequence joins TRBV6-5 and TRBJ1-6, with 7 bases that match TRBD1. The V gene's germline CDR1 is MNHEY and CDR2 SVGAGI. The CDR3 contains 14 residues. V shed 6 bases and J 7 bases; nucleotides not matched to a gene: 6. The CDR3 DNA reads TGTGCCAGCAGGAGACAGGGATTAAATTCACCCCTCCACTTT. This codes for CASRRQGLNSPLHF.

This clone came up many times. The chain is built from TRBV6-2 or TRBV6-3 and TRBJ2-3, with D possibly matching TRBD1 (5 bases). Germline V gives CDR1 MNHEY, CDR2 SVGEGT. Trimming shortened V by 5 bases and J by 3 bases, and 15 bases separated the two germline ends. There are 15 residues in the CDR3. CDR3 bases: TGTGCCAGCAGTCGAGGTCAGGGAAGGACAGATACGCAGTATTTT. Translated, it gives CASSRGQGRTDTQYF.

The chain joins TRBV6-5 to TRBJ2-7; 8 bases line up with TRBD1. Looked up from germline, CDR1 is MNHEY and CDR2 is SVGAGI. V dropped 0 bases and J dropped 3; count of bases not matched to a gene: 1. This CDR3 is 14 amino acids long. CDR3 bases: TGTGCCAGCAGTTACTCGGGGACAGGCTACGAGCAGTACGTC. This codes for CASSYSGTGYEQYV.